The present TCR beta chain was sequenced within a study of beta chain features in type 1 diabetes. Background on the study: Across every sample, around 110,000,000 sorted cells were examined in total. Points from the study as a whole: Moderate but significant shortening of TCRB CDR3s was recorded in all four CD4+ subsets from Type 1 diabetes patients. PCR might preferentially amplify shorter templates, equally in patients and controls.

CDR1 SGHNT and CDR2 YYREEE come from the germline V gene (reference sequence). Trimming took 0 bases from V and 6 from J; bases not matched to a gene: 6. This CDR3 is built from 16 residues. This clone was observed a few times. What it recognizes is unknown. The sequenced template was cDNA made from the entire isolated RNA. Using immunoSEQ multiplex PCR, the repertoire was profiled, and TCRdb retains in-frame clones only, with some absent. Altogether 250,000 to 350,000 clones are present, approximately 15% being singletons, with the ten largest covering 0.015% to 0.02%. The TCR comes from a man between 25 and 39 years old with type 1 diabetes. The sample comprised naive CD4+ T cells from blood. J is TRBJ2-1 and V is TRBV5-4; 10 bases agree with TRBD2. The CDR3 DNA reads TGTGCCAGCAGCTTGGCTAGCGGGAGAAGGCTCAATGAGCAGTTCTTC. It codes for CASSLASGRRLNEQFF.